These T cell receptor beta chains were read from a single sample in a study of T cells in localized non-small cell lung cancer. This table comes from immunoSEQ multiplex PCR, and its TCRdb copy is limited to in-frame clones, with some not included. The repertoire holds 50,000 to 75,000 clones, roughly nine tenths seen once, with 15% to 20% in the top ten. Material: peripheral blood, obtained before any cancer treatment. These receptors were obtained from a man between 40 and 70 years old with stage I lung adenocarcinoma. CDR3s include the opening cysteine and the closing phenylalanine or tryptophan. A D gene is named only where the DNA matches it firmly. The listing skips clone size in some rows; elsewhere it reads once, few, many or a size class.

-,TRBJ1-1,TRBV7-3,once,TGTGCCAGCAGCTTAATAGGGGCTCCGAACACTGAAGCTTTCTTT,CASSLIGAPNTEAFF
-,TRBJ2-7,TRBV19,-,TGTGCCAGTAGTATAGAGACGGATCAGACACCTTACGAGCAGTACTTC,CASSIETDQTPYEQYF
-,TRBJ2-2,TRBV7-8,-,TGTGCCAGCAGCAGTGGGCGGACGGGGGCCGGGGAGCTGTTTTTT,CASSSGRTGAGELFF
-,TRBJ2-5,TRBV7-2,-,TGTGCCAGCAGCTCCTCGGCGAGGCCCCAGTACTTC,CASSSSARPQYF
-,TRBJ1-1,TRBV4-1,-,TGCGCCAGCAGCCAATCATTCAGGGGTGACACTGAAGCTTTCTTT,CASSQSFRGDTEAFF
-,TRBJ1-1,TRBV11-2,-,TGTGCCAGCAGCAGAACGGTTAACACTGAAGCTTTCTTT,CASSRTVNTEAFF
TRBD2,TRBJ2-1,TRBV19,-,TGTGCCAGTAGCCCGGGACTAGCGGCCCGGGATGAGCAGTTCTTC,CASSPGLAARDEQFF
TRBD2,TRBJ2-7,TRBV9,-,TGTGCCAGCAGCGCCGGGACTAGCGGCTACGAGCAGTACTTC,CASSAGTSGYEQYF
-,TRBJ2-1,TRBV10-3,-,TGTGCCTCGGGGGGCAACCGGGGGGATGAGCAGTTCTTC,CASGGNRGDEQFF
TRBD2,TRBJ2-1,TRBV25-1,-,TGTGCCAGCAGTCAGCGGGAGAGCAATGAGCAGTTCTTC,CASSQRESNEQFF
TRBD1,TRBJ1-5,TRBV9,once,TGTGCCAGCAGCGTAGCAGGGGGGGCCCATCAGCCCCAGCATTTT,CASSVAGGAHQPQHF
TRBD1,TRBJ1-3,TRBV5-6,-,TGTGCCAGCAGCCCACGGACAGGGTCTGGAAACACCATATATTTT,CASSPRTGSGNTIYF
-,TRBJ2-5,TRBV7-2,-,TGTGCCAGCAGCTTACTCTGGGGGGCCCAAGAGACCCAGTACTTC,CASSLLWGAQETQYF
-,TRBJ2-7,TRBV6-5,-,TGTGCCAGCAGTTACTCGGAAGGCTACGAGCAGTACTTC,CASSYSEGYEQYF
TRBD1,TRBJ2-2,TRBV25-1,-,TGTGCCAGCAGCATAACAGGGGTAACCGGGGAGCTGTTTTTT,CASSITGVTGELFF
TRBD2,TRBJ2-3,TRBV19,-,TGTGCCAGTGGTGGGTCCGTCCGGGCTAGCGGAACAGATACGCAGTATTTT,CASGGSVRASGTDTQYF
-,TRBJ2-2,TRBV6-1,-,TGTGCCAGCAGTAATCAGGAGAACACCGGGGAGCTGTTTTTT,CASSNQENTGELFF
TRBD2,TRBJ2-3,TRBV25-1,-,TGTGCCAGCAGTGAAGGAGTTAGCGGGAGTCGCACAGATACGCAGTATTTT,CASSEGVSGSRTDTQYF
-,TRBJ1-2,TRBV27,-,TGTGCCAGCAGCCTCGAGGGCGGGAACTATGGCTACACCTTC,CASSLEGGNYGYTF
TRBD2,TRBJ2-7,TRBV30,-,TGTGCCTGGACCCGGCCGGCGGGAGCAAGGGGATACGAGCAGTACTTC,CAWTRPAGARGYEQYF
TRBD1,TRBJ1-1,TRBV28,-,TGTGCCAGCAGTACCCAGACAGGGAGGGGCACTGAAGCTTTCTTT,CASSTQTGRGTEAFF
-,TRBJ2-1,TRBV18,-,TGTGCCAGCTCAGACATCTACAATGAGCAGTTCTTC,CASSDIYNEQFF
-,TRBJ2-7,TRBV21-1,once,TGTGCCACTAACAGAAATCTCTCCTACTACGAGCAGTACTTC,CATNRNLSYYEQYF